This section outlines one T cell receptor (beta chain) sequence together with its context. This CDR3 region has 13 residues. Germline assignment: CDR1 SNHLY and CDR2 FYNNEI. Trimming pared 5 bases from V and 5 bases from J, leaving 13 bases between. This specimen comes from a study of blood T cell repertoires in COVID-19. Original handling: By means of reference gene primer amplification, nucleated cell counts were estimated. This table comes from immunoSEQ multiplex PCR, and its TCRdb copy is limited to in-frame clones, with some not included. V, J and clone size are those of that table, while D and trimming were read from the DNA. The sample shows approximately 150,000 clones, roughly three quarters of them seen only once.

The V gene is TRBV2, the J gene TRBJ2-7, with D possibly TRBD1 on 6 matching bases. The receptor was isolated from a man aged 60-69 years with acute or convalescent COVID-19. Source material: peripheral blood. This CDR3 is CASSINTGNEQYF. CDR3 nucleotide sequence: TGTGCCAGCAGTATAAATACAGGGAACGAGCAGTACTTC.